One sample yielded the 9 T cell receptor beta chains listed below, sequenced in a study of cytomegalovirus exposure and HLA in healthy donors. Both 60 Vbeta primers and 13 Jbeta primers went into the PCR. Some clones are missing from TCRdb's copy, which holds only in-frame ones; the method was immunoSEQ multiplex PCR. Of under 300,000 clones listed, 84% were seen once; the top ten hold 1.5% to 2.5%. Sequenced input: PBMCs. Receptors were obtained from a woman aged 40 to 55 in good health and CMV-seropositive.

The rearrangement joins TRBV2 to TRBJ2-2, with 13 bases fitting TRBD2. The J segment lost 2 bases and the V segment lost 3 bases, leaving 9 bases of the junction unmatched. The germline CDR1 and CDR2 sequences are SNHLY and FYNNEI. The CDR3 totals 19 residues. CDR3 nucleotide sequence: TGTGCCAGCAGTGACCCTATCGGGACTAGCGGGACTAACACCGGGGAGCTGTTTTTT. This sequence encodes CASSDPIGTSGTNTGELFF.

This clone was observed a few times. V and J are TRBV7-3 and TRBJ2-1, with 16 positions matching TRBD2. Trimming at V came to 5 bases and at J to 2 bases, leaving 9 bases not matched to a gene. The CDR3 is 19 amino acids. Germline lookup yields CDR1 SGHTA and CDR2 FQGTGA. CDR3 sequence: CASSLTGTSGRGTYNEQFF. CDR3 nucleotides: TGTGCCAGCAGCCTCACCGGGACTAGCGGGAGGGGGACCTACAATGAGCAGTTCTTC.

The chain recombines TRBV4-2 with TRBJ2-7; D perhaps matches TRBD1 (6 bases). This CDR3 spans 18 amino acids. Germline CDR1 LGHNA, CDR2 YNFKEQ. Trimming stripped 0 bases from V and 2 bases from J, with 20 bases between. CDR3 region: CASSQEGAFTGTAYEQYF. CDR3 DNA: TGTGCCAGCAGCCAAGAAGGGGCTTTTACAGGGACGGCCTACGAGCAGTACTTC.

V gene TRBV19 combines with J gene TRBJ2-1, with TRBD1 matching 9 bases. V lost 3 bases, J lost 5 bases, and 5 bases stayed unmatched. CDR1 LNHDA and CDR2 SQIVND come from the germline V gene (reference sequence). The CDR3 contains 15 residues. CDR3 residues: CASSIDRGRNNEQFF. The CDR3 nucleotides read TGTGCCAGTAGTATTGACAGGGGGAGGAACAATGAGCAGTTCTTC.

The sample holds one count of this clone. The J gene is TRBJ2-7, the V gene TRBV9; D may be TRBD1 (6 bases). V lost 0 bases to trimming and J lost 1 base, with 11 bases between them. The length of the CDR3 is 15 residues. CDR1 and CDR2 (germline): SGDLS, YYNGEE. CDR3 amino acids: CASSVGDTFSYEQYF. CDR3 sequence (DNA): TGTGCCAGCAGCGTAGGGGACACCTTTTCCTACGAGCAGTACTTC.

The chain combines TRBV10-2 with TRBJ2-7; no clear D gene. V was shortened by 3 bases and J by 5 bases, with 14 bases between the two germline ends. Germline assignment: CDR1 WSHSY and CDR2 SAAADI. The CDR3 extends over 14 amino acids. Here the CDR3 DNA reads TGCGCCAGCAGTGACCAACAGATTAGAAACGAGCAGTACTTC. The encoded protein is CASSDQQIRNEQYF.

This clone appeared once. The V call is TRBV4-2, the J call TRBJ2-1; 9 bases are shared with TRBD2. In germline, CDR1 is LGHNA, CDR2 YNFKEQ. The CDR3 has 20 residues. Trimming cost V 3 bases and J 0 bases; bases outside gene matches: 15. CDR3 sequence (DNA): TGTGCCAGCAGCCACATGGCGGTGGCTAGCGGGAATCTCTCCTACAATGAGCAGTTCTTC. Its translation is CASSHMAVASGNLSYNEQFF.

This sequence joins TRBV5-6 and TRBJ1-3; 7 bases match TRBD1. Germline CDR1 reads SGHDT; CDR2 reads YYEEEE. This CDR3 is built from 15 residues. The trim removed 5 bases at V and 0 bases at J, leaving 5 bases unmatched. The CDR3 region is CASSRRGISGNTIYF. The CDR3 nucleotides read TGTGCCAGCAGTCGCAGGGGGATCTCTGGAAACACCATATATTTT.

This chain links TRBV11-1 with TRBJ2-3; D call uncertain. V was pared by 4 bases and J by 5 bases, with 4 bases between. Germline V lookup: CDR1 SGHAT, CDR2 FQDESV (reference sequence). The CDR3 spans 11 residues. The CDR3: CASSSGDTQYF. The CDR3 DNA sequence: TGTGCCAGCAGCTCCGGAGATACGCAGTATTTT.